The next 26 T cell receptor beta chains were all read from a single sample in a study of cytomegalovirus exposure and HLA in healthy donors. Sequencing used immunoSEQ multiplex PCR; TCRdb keeps in-frame clones, though not all of them. Here the sample spans almost 200,000 clones, roughly 81% being singletons. The source material was PBMCs. The receptors shown here come from a woman in her twenties or thirties in good health and CMV-seronegative.

The chain carries TRBV5-6 and TRBJ2-7; D is unresolved. CDR3 length: 13 residues. CDR1 and CDR2 (germline): SGHDT, YYEEEE. The V and J ends lost 0 bases and 5 bases respectively, with 9 bases between them. CDR3 protein: CASSLGQVDEQYF. The DNA for the CDR3 is TGTGCCAGCAGCTTGGGGCAGGTCGACGAGCAGTACTTC. Together with reference TRBV5-6 and TRBJ2-7, the CDR3 gives the full variable domain: DAGVTQSPTHLIKTRGQQVTLRCSPKSGHDTVSWYQQALGQGPQFIFQYYEEEERQRGNFPDRFSGHQFPNYSSELNVNALLLGDSALYLCASSLGQVDEQYFGPGTRLTVT.

Only a few counts were recorded for this clone. J is TRBJ1-1 and V is TRBV10-3; TRBD1 matches at 9 bases. Germline values: CDR1 ENHRY, CDR2 SYGVKD. The length of the CDR3 is 15 residues. V lost 7 bases, J lost 1 base, and 7 bases stayed unmatched. CDR3 DNA sequence: TGTGCCATCACCCAACTGGACAGGGGGAACACTGAAGCTTTCTTT. Residues: CAITQLDRGNTEAFF.

The CDR3 spells CASSSGSMNTEAFF. The CDR3 nucleotides read TGTGCCAGCAGCTCGGGGTCCATGAACACTGAAGCTTTCTTT. The rearrangement uses TRBV7-3 and TRBJ1-1; no definite D call. In germline, CDR1 is SGHTA, CDR2 FQGTGA. With 4 bases removed from V and 0 bases from J, the gap between germline ends came to 9 bases. The CDR3 runs 14 residues. Drawing the rest from reference TRBV7-3 and TRBJ1-1, the complete variable domain is GAGVSQTPSNKVTEKGKYVELRCDPISGHTALYWYRQSLGQGPEFLIYFQGTGAADDSGLPNDRFFAVRPEGSVSTLKIQRTERGDSAVYLCASSSGSMNTEAFFGQGTRLTVV.

The CDR3 sequence: CASSPGQRNTIYF. The CDR3 DNA is TGCGCCAGCAGCCCGGGACAGAGAAACACCATATATTTT. The rearrangement joins TRBV5-1 to TRBJ1-3; 7 nucleotides agree with TRBD1. Germline assignment: CDR1 SGHRS and CDR2 YFSETQ. This CDR3 region has 13 residues. The junction had 3 bases not matched to a gene; V was cut back by 4 bases and J by 5 bases.

The chain carries TRBV6-5 and TRBJ2-7; possible D gene TRBD2, 6 bases. The CDR3 length is 15 residues. V dropped 6 bases and J dropped 0 bases, with 15 bases sitting between them. CDR1 is MNHEY and CDR2 is SVGAGI in the germline V gene. DNA for the CDR3: TGTGCCAGCAGCCAGGACTATCGCGGCTCCTACGAGCAGTACTTC. This codes for CASSQDYRGSYEQYF.

The chain employs TRBV11-3 and TRBJ1-2, with D possibly matching TRBD1 (5 bases). The CDR3 runs 16 residues. In germline, CDR1 is SGHNT, CDR2 YENEEA. The germline V and J ends were trimmed by 2 bases and 3 bases, with 16 bases remaining between them. The chain's CDR3 is CASSLKKPGYYYGYTF. DNA for the CDR3: TGTGCCAGCAGCTTAAAGAAGCCAGGGTATTACTATGGCTACACCTTC.

This chain uses TRBV5-1 with TRBJ2-5, with D uncertain. From germline, CDR1 is SGHRS and CDR2 YFSETQ. This CDR3 has 14 residues. The V and J ends lost 1 base and 0 bases respectively, with 7 bases between them. Here the CDR3 reads CASSLNSDQETQYF. The CDR3 DNA reads TGCGCCAGCAGCTTGAATTCCGACCAAGAGACCCAGTACTTC. The variable domain in full, with the rest retrieved from reference TRBV5-1 and TRBJ2-5, is KAGVTQTPRYLIKTRGQQVTLSCSPISGHRSVSWYQQTPGQGLQFLFEYFSETQRNKGNFPGRFSGRQFSNSRSEMNVSTLELGDSALYLCASSLNSDQETQYFGPGTRLLVL.

The rearrangement links TRBV9 to TRBJ1-5; D call uncertain. Trimming took off 6 bases at V and 1 base at J, with 14 bases between the two ends. Germline CDR1 and CDR2: SGDLS and YYNGEE. CDR3 length: 15 residues. The CDR3 spells CASKSTEPSNQPQHF. The CDR3 region has the DNA TGTGCCAGCAAGTCAACGGAGCCGAGCAATCAGCCCCAGCATTTT.

The chain uses TRBV19 and TRBJ2-7; the D gene is possibly TRBD2 (6 bases). The V and J ends lost 3 bases and 0 bases respectively, with 12 bases between them. This CDR3 spans 15 amino acids. Germline CDR1 reads LNHDA; CDR2 reads SQIVND (reference sequence). The CDR3 loop is CASSMAGPSSYEQYF. The CDR3 region has the DNA TGTGCCAGTAGTATGGCGGGACCCAGCTCCTACGAGCAGTACTTC.

This clone was seen only a few times. This rearrangement joins TRBV4-1 to TRBJ1-5, with 7 bases that match TRBD1. The CDR3 is 16 residues long. V dropped 4 bases and J dropped 4; count of bases not matched to a gene: 10. Germline V gene data show CDR1 as MGHRA and CDR2 as YSYEKL. This CDR3 is CASSRSQGRENQPQHF. CDR3 bases: TGCGCCAGCAGCCGGTCACAGGGGAGAGAGAATCAGCCCCAGCATTTT.

This clone appeared once. The J gene is TRBJ2-3, the V gene TRBV19; 14 bases align to TRBD2. The V gene end was trimmed by 3 bases and the J gene end by 2 bases; junction bases not matched to a gene: 4. CDR1 LNHDA and CDR2 SQIVND come from the germline V gene (reference sequence). The CDR3 runs 17 residues. The CDR3: CASSIGTSGRATDTQYF. CDR3 coding DNA: TGTGCCAGTAGTATTGGGACTAGCGGGAGAGCCACAGATACGCAGTATTTT.

The V and J genes are TRBV5-1 and TRBJ1-1; the match to TRBD1 covers 9 bases. Germline V lookup: CDR1 SGHRS, CDR2 YFSETQ. V lost 0 bases, J lost 1 base, and 10 bases stayed unmatched. This CDR3 is built from 18 residues. This CDR3 reads CASSLAGTGLTKNTEAFF. CDR3 coding DNA: TGCGCCAGCAGCTTGGCCGGGACAGGGCTAACCAAGAACACTGAAGCTTTCTTT.

This clone was counted once. The chain carries TRBV11-3 and TRBJ2-1; the match to TRBD1 covers 8 bases. Germline assignment: CDR1 SGHNT and CDR2 YENEEA. The CDR3 consists of 16 residues. The junction had 6 bases not matched to a gene; V was cut back by 0 bases and J by 5 bases. The CDR3 spells CASSLDGQGFDNEQFF. The CDR3 region has the DNA TGTGCCAGCAGCTTAGATGGACAGGGTTTCGACAATGAGCAGTTCTTC.

The chain joins TRBV30 to TRBJ2-5; possibly TRBD2 for D (5 bases). V was pared by 1 base and J by 2 bases, with 8 bases between. CDR3 length equals 13 residues. CDR1 is GTSNPN, CDR2 SVGIG, per germline (reference sequence). In nucleotides, the CDR3 is TGTGCCTGGAGTGGACCGGGGCAAGAGACCCAGTACTTC. Translation: CAWSGPGQETQYF.

The chain recombines TRBV9 with TRBJ2-7; tentatively, D is TRBD2 (6 bases). The CDR3 loop spans 15 amino acids. V was trimmed by 4 bases and J by 0 bases, leaving 14 bases between them. The germline V gene has CDR1 SGDLS and CDR2 YYNGEE. DNA for the CDR3: TGTGCCAGCAGCACCTTAGGAGGGTTCTCCTACGAGCAGTACTTC. The encoded protein is CASSTLGGFSYEQYF.

The chain links TRBV7-9 to TRBJ2-7; 7 bases map to TRBD1. The J segment lost 7 bases and the V segment lost 0 bases, leaving 9 bases of the junction unmatched. This CDR3 is 15 amino acids long. CDR1 and CDR2 from the germline V gene are SEHNR and FQNEAQ (reference sequence). This CDR3 reads CASSLAGTVWSEQYF. DNA for the CDR3: TGTGCCAGCAGCTTAGCCGGGACAGTTTGGAGTGAGCAGTACTTC.

The chain is built from TRBV11-2 and TRBJ1-1; D is undetermined. Trimming removed 10 bases from V and 4 bases from J, with 4 bases in between. The CDR3 extends over 9 amino acids. From germline, CDR1 is SGHAT and CDR2 FQNNGV. Written as DNA, the CDR3 is TGTGCCACAGGCACTGAAGCTTTCTTT. Protein sequence: CATGTEAFF.

A few counts support this clone. CDR3 bases: TGTGCCAGCAGCCAAGAAGGGGCTCCTTCTGGAAACACCATATATTTT. Translating it yields CASSQEGAPSGNTIYF. V gene TRBV14 combines with J gene TRBJ1-3, with D maybe TRBD1 (5 bases). The CDR3 consists of 16 residues. Germline V gives CDR1 SGHDN, CDR2 FVKESK. Between the trimmed V and J ends, which lost 0 bases and 1 base, there was a span of 10 bases.

This chain links TRBV19 with TRBJ1-2; D gene unclear. CDR3 length: 15 residues. Germline CDR1 is LNHDA and CDR2 is SQIVND (reference sequence). Trimming cost V 7 bases and J 0 bases, with 15 bases left between them. The CDR3 DNA is TGTGCCAGTAACCCTACCCGGAGGCCTAACTATGGCTACACCTTC. It specifies CASNPTRRPNYGYTF.

This sequence joins TRBV7-6 and TRBJ2-7; the D gene is possibly TRBD1 (6 bases). Germline loops: CDR1 SGHVS, CDR2 FNYEAQ. Trimming took 1 base from V and 3 from J, leaving 13 bases between them. CDR3 length: 15 amino acids. The CDR3 DNA reads as TGTGCCAGCAGCTTAGATGGGCAGGGGAGCTACGAGCAGTACTTC. Translated, it gives CASSLDGQGSYEQYF.

J is TRBJ2-7 and V is TRBV29-1, with TRBD1 matching over 9 bases. The CDR3 runs 13 residues. With 7 bases clipped from V and 6 bases from J, the junction kept 10 bases outside the gene matches. Germline V gene lookup returns CDR1 SQVTM and CDR2 ANQGSEA. CDR3: CSAKGQGQVEQYF. The CDR3 DNA follows: TGCAGCGCTAAAGGACAGGGGCAGGTCGAGCAGTACTTC.

As regards this clone: Compared with germline, one end of the junction differs, possibly owing to a read error. This chain uses TRBV19 with TRBJ1-5; 9 nucleotides agree with TRBD1. Germline V gives CDR1 LNHDA, CDR2 SQIVND (reference sequence). The CDR3 has 12 residues. DNA of the CDR3: TGTGCCAGTAGTACAACCCGCCGGGACAGGGCATTT. It encodes CASSTTRRDRAF.

The gene calls are TRBV30 and TRBJ1-4; a weak D match, TRBD1 (5 bases). Germline lookup yields CDR1 GTSNPN and CDR2 SVGIG (reference sequence). V dropped 1 base and J dropped 5 bases, with 8 bases sitting between them. The CDR3 contains 13 residues. This CDR3 is CAWSAGWNEKLFF. For the CDR3, the DNA is TGTGCCTGGAGTGCAGGGTGGAATGAAAAACTGTTTTTT.

The chain uses TRBV18 and TRBJ1-2; D possibly corresponds to TRBD1 (6 bases). CDR1 KGHSH and CDR2 LQKENI come from the germline V gene. This CDR3 region has 14 residues. Trimming shortened V by 3 bases and J by 5 bases, and 13 bases separated the two germline ends. The DNA for the CDR3 is TGTGCCAGCTCACCGCCGGGACAAGGATATGGCTACACCTTC. Protein sequence: CASSPPGQGYGYTF.

The rearrangement links TRBV30 to TRBJ2-1; 12 nucleotides match TRBD2. Germline-derived CDR1 and CDR2 are GTSNPN and SVGIG (reference sequence). The length of the CDR3 is 15 residues. V trimming: 1 base; J trimming: 5 bases; junction bases outside the gene matches: 3. The CDR3 protein is CAWSALAGGDNEQFF. The CDR3, as DNA: TGTGCCTGGAGTGCCCTAGCGGGAGGGGACAATGAGCAGTTCTTC.

V usage is TRBV7-8 and J usage is TRBJ1-4, with 9 bases matching TRBD1. V lost 5 bases, J lost 4 bases, and 14 bases stayed unmatched. In germline, CDR1 is SGHVS, CDR2 FQNEAQ. The CDR3 runs to 18 residues. The CDR3 bases are TGTGCCAGCAGCCCACGGGTGCGGACAGGGGAACATAATGAAAAACTGTTTTTT. Its protein is CASSPRVRTGEHNEKLFF.